The 22 T cell receptor beta chains listed next were all sequenced from one sample in a study of blood T cell repertoires in COVID-19. Produced via immunoSEQ multiplex PCR; TCRdb's table is partial and in-frame only. The table includes 110,000 to 150,000 clones, roughly 89% detected once. Sequencing was performed on PBMCs or T cells enriched from blood (not recorded which). The receptors here all came from a man aged 45-65 years who had recovered from COVID-19.

The chain has TRBV9 and TRBJ1-3, with a possible D match to TRBD1 (5 bases). Germline V gene data show CDR1 as SGDLS and CDR2 as YYNGEE. This CDR3 is built from 17 residues. V dropped 4 bases and J dropped 8 bases, with 25 bases sitting between them. The CDR3 sequence: CASSPRGGFQGVDTIYF. The CDR3 DNA reads TGTGCCAGCAGCCCCCGTGGGGGGTTCCAGGGTGTGGACACCATATATTTT. The full variable domain, rest sourced from reference TRBV9 and TRBJ1-3, is DSGVTQTPKHLITATGQRVTLRCSPRSGDLSVYWYQQSLDQGLQFLIQYYNGEERAKGNILERFSAQQFPDLHSELNLSSLELGDSALYFCASSPRGGFQGVDTIYFGEGSWLTVV.

This chain connects TRBV18 to TRBJ2-2; a possible D gene is TRBD2 (5 bases). Germline loops: CDR1 KGHSH, CDR2 LQKENI. The CDR3 contains 16 residues. The V and J ends lost 0 bases and 0 bases respectively, with 8 bases between them. CDR3 nucleotide sequence: TGTGCCAGCTCACCACCTGAGACTACGAACACCGGGGAGCTGTTTTTT. It yields the protein CASSPPETTNTGELFF.

The chain carries TRBV6-6 and TRBJ1-3; 12 bases align to TRBD1. J gave up 4 bases and V 6 bases, and 7 bases lay outside the gene matches. The CDR3 contains 16 residues. Germline V gene lookup returns CDR1 MNHNY and CDR2 SVGAGI (reference sequence). In nucleotides, the CDR3 is TGTGCCAGCAGCTGGGGACAGGGGGCAGCCGGAAACACCATATATTTT. It specifies CASSWGQGAAGNTIYF.

The V gene is TRBV12-3 or TRBV12-4, the J gene TRBJ2-1; D might be TRBD1 (6 bases). The length of the CDR3 is 12 residues. Deletions cut 7 bases from V and 10 bases from J, with 14 bases between. Written as DNA, the CDR3 is TGTGCCAGCAACCCCGCCAGGGGCGAGCAGTTCTTC. It yields the protein CASNPARGEQFF.

The chain joins TRBV19 to TRBJ2-7, with a tentative D call TRBD1 (6 bases). The CDR3 has 13 residues. The V end was cut by 7 bases, the J end by 7 bases, with 17 bases between. From germline, CDR1 is LNHDA and CDR2 SQIVND (reference sequence). CDR3 DNA sequence: TGTGCCAGTACCACGGCAGGGGACCCGGAGCAGTACTTC. The encoded protein is CASTTAGDPEQYF. Filled out from reference TRBV19 and TRBJ2-7, the complete variable domain reads DGGITQSPKYLFRKEGQNVTLSCEQNLNHDAMYWYRQDPGQGLRLIYYSQIVNDFQKGDIAEGYSVSREKKESFPLTVTSAQKNPTAFYLCASTTAGDPEQYFGPGTRLTVT.

This clone was found once. The chain links TRBV23-1 to TRBJ1-5; TRBD1 matches at 7 bases. TRBV23-1 is an ORF, and what it does is uncertain. The CDR3 runs to 12 residues. The V segment lost 8 bases and the J segment 9 bases; nucleotides outside the gene matches: 7. CDR3 amino acids: CASGPGQRPQHF. DNA of the CDR3: TGCGCCAGCGGCCCGGGACAGCGGCCCCAGCATTTT.

This rearrangement joins TRBV4-1 to TRBJ2-1; 7 nucleotides agree with TRBD1. Germline CDR1 reads MGHRA; CDR2 reads YSYEKL. The CDR3 extends over 16 amino acids. After removal of 1 base from V and 7 bases from J, the junction contained 10 bases not matched to a gene. CDR3 DNA sequence: TGCGCCAGCAGCCAAGGGCGCCGCGACAGGGTAAATGAGCAGTTCTTC. This codes for CASSQGRRDRVNEQFF.

The chain joins TRBV9 to TRBJ1-5; the match to TRBD1 covers 8 bases. The CDR3 covers 16 residues. Per germline, CDR1 SGDLS and CDR2 YYNGEE. Trimming took 2 bases from V and 1 from J; bases not matched to a gene: 5. CDR3 amino acids: CASSVRTGRSNQPQHF. In DNA, the CDR3 is TGTGCCAGCAGCGTTCGGACAGGGAGGAGCAATCAGCCCCAGCATTTT.

The chain links TRBV7-2 to TRBJ2-5; D gene ambiguous. The germline V gene encodes CDR1 SGHTA and CDR2 FQGNSA. The CDR3 length is 14 residues. Trimming pared 2 bases from V and 3 bases from J, leaving 10 bases between. The DNA for the CDR3 is TGTGCCAGCAGCTTATTAATGAGAAAAGAGACCCAGTACTTC. It specifies CASSLLMRKETQYF.

The V call is TRBV18, the J call TRBJ2-5; 9 nucleotides align to TRBD2. The CDR3 runs to 14 residues. V was pared by 3 bases and J by 3 bases, with 2 bases of the junction left unmatched. Germline CDR1 KGHSH, CDR2 LQKENI. The CDR3 here is CASSPQRGEETQYF. CDR3 DNA: TGTGCCAGCTCACCTCAGCGGGGGGAAGAGACCCAGTACTTC.

CDR3 bases: TGTGCCACCAGTGATTTGGAGGGTGCAGCCTTAGGATGGGGCACCGGGGAGCTGTTTTTT. This sequence encodes CATSDLEGAALGWGTGELFF. The rearrangement joins TRBV24-1 to TRBJ2-2, with D tentatively TRBD2 (5 bases). CDR3 length: 20 amino acids. V was pared by 0 bases and J by 4 bases, with 23 bases between. Germline V gene sequence: CDR1 KGHDR, CDR2 SFDVKD.

The CDR3 region is CASSSKNTGELFF. The CDR3 bases are TGTGCCAGCAGCTCTAAGAACACCGGGGAGCTGTTTTTT. The V and J genes are TRBV12-3 or TRBV12-4 and TRBJ2-2, with D unclear. The CDR3 runs 13 residues. V shed 6 bases and J shed 1 base, with 6 bases lying between them.

V gene TRBV19 combines with J gene TRBJ1-5, with 8 bases identical to TRBD1. Germline lookup yields CDR1 LNHDA and CDR2 SQIVND (reference sequence). The CDR3 is 15 residues long. J gave up 4 bases and V 5 bases, and 7 bases lay outside the gene matches. CDR3 loop: CASSGQGGSNQPQHF. CDR3 coding DNA: TGTGCCAGTAGTGGACAGGGAGGGAGTAATCAGCCCCAGCATTTT.

The chain uses TRBV6-5 and TRBJ1-5; TRBD1 might be the D (6 bases). CDR3 length: 15 amino acids. Per germline, CDR1 MNHEY and CDR2 SVGAGI. V lost 6 bases and J lost 6, with 18 bases in between. The CDR3 nucleotides read TGTGCCAGCAGCTACGACGTACAGGGTGGTCAGCCCCAGCATTTT. This sequence encodes CASSYDVQGGQPQHF.

The chain employs TRBV6-5 and TRBJ2-3, with 12 bases aligning to TRBD1. Per the germline V gene, CDR1 is MNHEY and CDR2 is SVGAGI. CDR3 length equals 15 residues. The V segment lost 7 bases and the J segment 5 bases; nucleotides outside the gene matches: 7. CDR3 bases: TGTGCCAGCACCCCGGGACAGGGGGCGAGAGATACGCAGTATTTT. Its translation is CASTPGQGARDTQYF.

This clone showed up just once. The chain recombines TRBV7-2 with TRBJ2-2; weak D call: TRBD2 (6 bases). V was clipped by 7 bases and J by 2 bases, with 17 bases between them. This CDR3 is built from 16 residues. Per germline, CDR1 SGHTA and CDR2 FQGNSA. The DNA for the CDR3 is TGTGCCAGCACCCCAGTTAGCGGAACCAACACCGGGGAGCTGTTTTTT. Translated, it gives CASTPVSGTNTGELFF. The whole variable domain, remainder taken from reference TRBV7-2 and TRBJ2-2, is GAGVSQSPSNKVTEKGKDVELRCDPISGHTALYWYRQSLGQGLEFLIYFQGNSAPDKSGLPSDRFSAERTGGSVSTLTIQRTQQEDSAVYLCASTPVSGTNTGELFFGEGSRLTVL.

The chain joins TRBV27 to TRBJ2-1, with D possibly being TRBD2 (6 bases). V lost 5 bases and J lost 8, with 28 bases in between. CDR3 length equals 18 residues. Germline V gene sequence: CDR1 MNHEY, CDR2 SMNVEV (reference sequence). Written as DNA, the CDR3 is TGTGCCAGCAGTCCTCATCTATCGGACTACCCTGTTGTTGATGAGCAGTTCTTC. It encodes CASSPHLSDYPVVDEQFF.

The chain uses TRBV19 and TRBJ2-6, with D unresolved. The CDR3 consists of 13 residues. V was trimmed by 5 bases and J by 12 bases, leaving 14 bases between them. Germline V gene data show CDR1 as LNHDA and CDR2 as SQIVND (reference sequence). In nucleotides, the CDR3 is TGTGCCAGTAGTGGCGGTCTGTACGGCGTCCTGACTTTC. Translation: CASSGGLYGVLTF.

The gene calls are TRBV4-1 and TRBJ1-5, with D perhaps matching TRBD1 (5 bases). The CDR3 length is 15 residues. The V gene's germline CDR1 is MGHRA and CDR2 YSYEKL. V shed 1 base and J shed 5 bases, with 12 bases lying between them. The CDR3: CASSQGRVGDQPQHF. The DNA of the CDR3 is TGCGCCAGCAGCCAAGGCAGAGTAGGGGATCAGCCCCAGCATTTT.

V usage is TRBV12-5 and J usage is TRBJ2-1; 7 bases match TRBD1. Germline CDR1 is LGHNT and CDR2 is FRNRAP. The CDR3 is 17 residues long. Unmatched junction bases numbered 12, after V lost 6 bases and J lost 1 base. This chain's CDR3 is CASGPPTGRGSYNEQFF. The CDR3 bases are TGTGCTAGTGGCCCCCCGACAGGGAGAGGGTCCTACAATGAGCAGTTCTTC.

Written as DNA, the CDR3 is TGTGCCAGCAGCTTGCATCACTCCTACGAGCAGTACGTC. It encodes CASSLHHSYEQYV. The rearrangement uses TRBV5-4 and TRBJ2-7; the D is unclear. CDR3 length equals 13 residues. V was shortened by 1 base and J by 0 bases, with 5 bases between the two germline ends. Germline CDR1 is SGHNT and CDR2 is YYREEE (reference sequence).

The chain carries TRBV7-3 and TRBJ2-1; 8 bases line up with TRBD2. The CDR3 runs to 16 residues. The V gene end was trimmed by 3 bases and the J gene end by 0 bases; junction bases not matched to a gene: 4. Germline-derived CDR1 and CDR2 are SGHTA and FQGTGA. CDR3 amino acids: CASSFTGGSSYNEQFF. The CDR3 nucleotides are TGTGCCAGCAGCTTTACGGGGGGGAGCTCCTACAATGAGCAGTTCTTC. Drawing the rest from reference TRBV7-3 and TRBJ2-1, the complete variable domain is GAGVSQTPSNKVTEKGKYVELRCDPISGHTALYWYRQSLGQGPEFLIYFQGTGAADDSGLPNDRFFAVRPEGSVSTLKIQRTERGDSAVYLCASSFTGGSSYNEQFFGPGTRLTVL.